Below are 13 T cell receptor beta chains sequenced from a single sample in a study of OX40 agonist ivuxolimab in advanced cancers. Libraries were prepared by immunoSEQ multiplex PCR; TCRdb keeps only in-frame clonotypes and omits some of them. The sample yields just under 85,000 clones, roughly 84% seen once. The sample here was CD4+ or CD8+ T cells sorted from blood, taken in a trial of the OX40 agonist ivuxolimab. The source of these receptors is an adult with an advanced solid tumor such as melanoma, head and neck, liver or kidney cancer.

The count of this clone is one. The chain uses TRBV29-1 and TRBJ2-7; 8 bases line up with TRBD2. V dropped 5 bases and J dropped 0; count of bases not matched to a gene: 6. CDR1 is SQVTM, CDR2 ANQGSEA, per germline. This CDR3 contains 14 residues. The CDR3 nucleotides are TGCAGCGTTCGGGAGGGGACTAGCTCCTACGAGCAGTACTTC. Its translation is CSVREGTSSYEQYF.

This sequence joins TRBV9 and TRBJ1-2; tentative D call: TRBD1 (5 bases). The CDR3 spans 15 residues. Germline-derived CDR1 and CDR2 are SGDLS and YYNGEE. Deletions cut 0 bases from V and 4 bases from J, with 13 bases between. The CDR3 DNA sequence: TGTGCCAGCAGCGTAGGAAGGACACTAAGCTATGGCTACACCTTC. Its protein is CASSVGRTLSYGYTF.

The chain links TRBV29-1 to TRBJ2-7; D not certain. Germline V gene data show CDR1 as SQVTM and CDR2 as ANQGSEA. The CDR3 spans 11 residues. V dropped 2 bases and J dropped 5 bases, with 7 bases sitting between them. The CDR3 is CSVERLNEQYF. As DNA, the CDR3 is TGCAGCGTTGAACGCCTCAACGAGCAGTACTTC.

This chain uses TRBV5-4 with TRBJ1-1; D not resolved. V lost 4 bases and J lost 1, with 11 bases in between. The CDR3 is 14 amino acids. Germline values: CDR1 SGHNT, CDR2 YYREEE (reference sequence). CDR3 loop: CASSDSSRNTEAFF. The CDR3 coding sequence is TGTGCCAGCAGCGACTCCTCAAGGAACACTGAAGCTTTCTTT.

DNA for the CDR3: TGTGCCAGCTCACCTCGGGTAGACACTGAAGCTTTCTTT. It is translated as CASSPRVDTEAFF. The chain employs TRBV18 and TRBJ1-1; the D is unclear. Germline V lookup: CDR1 KGHSH, CDR2 LQKENI. The CDR3 runs 13 residues. V lost 3 bases, J lost 3 bases, and 8 bases lay in between.

The table lists this clone with a few counts. The rearrangement links TRBV6-1 to TRBJ1-5; 8 bases align to TRBD1. The CDR3 is 17 amino acids. Looked up from germline, CDR1 is MNHNS and CDR2 is SASEGT. J lost 7 bases, V lost 3 bases, and 14 bases had no gene match. The CDR3 nucleotides read TGTGCCAGCAGTGACCTCTATACGGACAGGGATAAGCAGCCCCAGCATTTT. It yields the protein CASSDLYTDRDKQPQHF.

This chain uses TRBV6-5 with TRBJ1-1; maybe TRBD1 (5 bases). With 4 bases removed from V and 4 bases from J, the gap between germline ends came to 16 bases. CDR3 length: 15 residues. Germline assignment: CDR1 MNHEY and CDR2 SVGAGI. The CDR3 region is CASSFSGARGTEAFF. The CDR3 coding sequence is TGTGCCAGCAGTTTCAGCGGGGCGCGGGGCACTGAAGCTTTCTTT.

The chain is built from TRBV6-5 and TRBJ1-2, with 8 positions matching TRBD1. V trimming: 4 bases; J trimming: 3 bases; junction bases outside the gene matches: 10. Germline CDR1 MNHEY, CDR2 SVGAGI. CDR3 length: 16 residues. CDR3 amino acids: CASSSPRTGRDYGYTF. The CDR3 DNA reads as TGTGCCAGCAGTTCACCCAGGACAGGGAGAGACTATGGCTACACCTTC.

The chain employs TRBV11-2 and TRBJ1-2; D perhaps matches TRBD1 (5 bases). Per germline, CDR1 SGHAT and CDR2 FQNNGV. The ends were cut back, 5 bases at V and 8 bases at J, with 15 bases in the middle. The CDR3 extends over 13 amino acids. DNA of the CDR3: TGTGCCAGCAGCCCAGGACAAATCACAGGCTACACCTTC. Amino acid sequence: CASSPGQITGYTF.

This clone was found a few times. The gene calls are TRBV9 and TRBJ2-1, with 7 bases identical to TRBD2. With 5 bases clipped from V and 5 bases from J, the junction kept 10 bases outside the gene matches. The CDR3 contains 15 residues. Per the germline V gene, CDR1 is SGDLS and CDR2 is YYNGEE. CDR3 DNA sequence: TGTGCCAGCAGTGGACTAGGGAGGATCCACAATGAGCAGTTCTTC. Residues: CASSGLGRIHNEQFF.

The chain has TRBV30 and TRBJ2-7; 8 nucleotides align to TRBD2. The length of the CDR3 is 17 residues. Germline CDR1 GTSNPN, CDR2 SVGIG (reference sequence). After removal of 4 bases from V and 0 bases from J, the junction contained 14 bases not matched to a gene. The CDR3 coding sequence is TGTGCCTGGATTCGACTAGCGCCCGATGCCAGCTCCTACGAGCAGTACTTC. As protein: CAWIRLAPDASSYEQYF.

V usage is TRBV4-1 and J usage is TRBJ1-2; 9 positions agree with TRBD1. Germline lookup yields CDR1 MGHRA and CDR2 YSYEKL. The trim removed 1 base at V and 4 bases at J, leaving 4 bases unmatched. The CDR3 length is 15 residues. The chain's CDR3 is CASSQVGQGSYGYTF. The CDR3 DNA sequence: TGCGCCAGCAGCCAAGTTGGACAGGGGTCCTATGGCTACACCTTC.

V usage is TRBV6-6 and J usage is TRBJ1-1; D gene unclear. This CDR3 spans 14 amino acids. The V gene lost 2 bases and the J gene lost 3 bases, with 10 bases spanning the gap. CDR1 and CDR2 from the germline V gene are MNHNY and SVGAGI (reference sequence). The CDR3 reads CASSYTRTYTEAFF. The DNA for the CDR3 is TGTGCCAGCAGTTACACACGTACATACACTGAAGCTTTCTTT.